This T cell receptor (beta chain) was captured in a study of response to subunit inactivated influenza vaccine. Study results and caveats: The authors suggested that every seasonal influenza vaccination recruits few new T cells.

The CDR3 is 14 amino acids. Germline values: CDR1 SEHNR, CDR2 FQNEAQ (reference sequence). V lost 7 bases and J lost 8, with 19 bases in between. In regard to this clonotype: Its antigen remains unknown.

TCRdb called the RT-PCR reads again in MiXCR, with one record for every CDR3 protein. The sample yields some 850,000 distinct CDR3 sequences, 18% seen once. The sequence came from a man aged 50 or older who received an inactivated influenza vaccine. The sample in question was PBMCs from blood, obtained around 5 days after vaccination. The chain is built from TRBV7-9 and TRBJ2-3; D might be TRBD2 (6 bases). In DNA form, the CDR3 reads TGTGCCAGCACCCCAGGAGGGTCGGAGCCTACGCAGTATTTT. Translation: CASTPGGSEPTQYF.